This TCR beta chain was profiled in a study of blood T cell repertoires in COVID-19 (TCRdb year 2020). The study in broad terms: Samples from collaborators originated in the United States, Italy and Spain and spanned both the acute and convalescent phases of COVID-19. The material from the prospective study consisted of cDNA or gDNA derived from T cells, B-cell-depleted T cells, or PBMCs. The dataset comprised deeply sampled blood TCRbeta repertoires from subjects exposed to, actively infected with, or recovered from COVID-19. The repertoires were released in a freely available public database meant as a resource for research on the immune response to SARS-CoV-2. Samples were obtained from the ongoing ImmuneRACE study (first 160 participants) and from over 1,000 subjects provided by 6 global collaborators. The sample metadata nearly always contained a de-identified subject ID, COVID-19 status, age in years and sex. Where available, HLA class I and class II types were taken from metadata supplied by the sample provider and were not determined by assay-based typing. The study at large found these results: Clinical and demographic metadata were provided uncurated, with the amount varying by source and participant.

For this chain, trimming is 4 bases at the V end and 0 bases at the J end, and the number of junction bases without a gene match is 7. CDR1 is given as SGHRS and CDR2 as YFSETQ, both from the germline V gene. From cysteine to phenylalanine, the CDR3 is 16 amino acids long. The read is trimmed to its CDR3 DNA, 48 bases read in frame from base 1. Collaborating institutions collected whole blood in K2EDTA tubes following their own protocols. Collaborator samples were shipped for TCRbeta analysis as frozen whole blood, isolated PBMCs, or DNA extracted from either sample type. TCRbeta CDR3 regions were amplified from genomic DNA by means of the immunoSEQ Assay, a bias-controlled multiplex PCR. In the paper's pipeline: The number of nucleated cells in each sample was estimated by amplification of reference gene primers within the assay. To quantify the absolute abundance of each unique TCRbeta CDR3 rearrangement, sequence reads were collapsed and filtered. Productive Simpson clonality was computed per sample as the square root of Simpson's diversity index over productive rearrangements. As stored in TCRdb, this immuneACCESS dataset retains in-frame rearrangements with V and J assigned. A fraction of the clones does not appear; measured against another copy, unresolved V genes explain less than half of the discrepancy, and the remainder lacks a known reason. For V, J and clone size, that table is used; D and trimming come from the DNA. The sample table holds around 130,000 clones, of which around 83% were seen once. The top ten hold around a tenth of the sample.

Remarks on this clone: Its antigen is currently not known. Nothing much larger sits one base from this clone, and base qualities are not available.

The receptor comes from a man aged 35-49 years with active or convalescent COVID-19. The rearranged chain carries TRBV5-1 and TRBJ1-3; 7 central bases correspond to TRBD1. Material: peripheral blood. Read as DNA, the sequence is TGCGCCAGCAGCCAAACACAGGGGAGCTCTGGAAACACCATATATTTT. This gives the protein CASSQTQGSSGNTIYF.